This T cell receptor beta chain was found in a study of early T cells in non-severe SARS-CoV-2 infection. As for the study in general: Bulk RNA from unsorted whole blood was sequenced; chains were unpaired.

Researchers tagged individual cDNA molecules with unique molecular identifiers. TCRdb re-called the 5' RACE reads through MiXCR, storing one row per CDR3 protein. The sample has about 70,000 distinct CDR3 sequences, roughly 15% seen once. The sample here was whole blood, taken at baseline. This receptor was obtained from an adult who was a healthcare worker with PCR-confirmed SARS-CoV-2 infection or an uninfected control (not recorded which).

Written as DNA, the CDR3 is TGTGCCAGCAGCCTAGTCTTAGCCCCAGATACGCAGTATTTT. Translating it yields CASSLVLAPDTQYF. This sequence joins TRBV11-2 and TRBJ2-3; D remains ambiguous. This CDR3 region has 14 residues. V gave up 5 bases and J gave up 4 bases, with 13 bases separating them. Germline V gives CDR1 SGHAT, CDR2 FQNNGV. Full variable domain (rest looked up from reference TRBV11-2 and TRBJ2-3): EAGVAQSPRYKIIEKRQSVAFWCNPISGHATLYWYQQILGQGPKLLIQFQNNGVVDDSQLPKDRFSAERLKGVDSTLKIQPAKLEDSAVYLCASSLVLAPDTQYFGPGTRLTVL.